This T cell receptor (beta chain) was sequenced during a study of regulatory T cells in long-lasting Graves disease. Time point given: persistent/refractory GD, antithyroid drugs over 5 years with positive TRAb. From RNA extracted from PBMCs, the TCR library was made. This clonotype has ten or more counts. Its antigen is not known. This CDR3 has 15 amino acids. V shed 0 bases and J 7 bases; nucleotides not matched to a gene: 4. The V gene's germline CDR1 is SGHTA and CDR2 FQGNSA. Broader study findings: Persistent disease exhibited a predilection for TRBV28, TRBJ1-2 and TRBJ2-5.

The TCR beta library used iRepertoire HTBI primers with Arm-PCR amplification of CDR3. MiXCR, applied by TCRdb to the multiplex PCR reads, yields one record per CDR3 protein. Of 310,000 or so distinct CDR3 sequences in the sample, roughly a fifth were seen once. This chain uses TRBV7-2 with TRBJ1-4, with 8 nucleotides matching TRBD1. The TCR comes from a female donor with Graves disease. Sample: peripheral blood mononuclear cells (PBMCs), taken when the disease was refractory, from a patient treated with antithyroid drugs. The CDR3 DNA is TGTGCCAGCAGCTTAGCGAGACAGGGGAGTGAAAAACTGTTTTTT. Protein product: CASSLARQGSEKLFF.